This T cell receptor beta chain was sequenced for a study of T-cell memory formation after mild COVID-19. Study summary: TCR clustering was largely donor specific.

The authors produced TCR alpha and TCR beta cDNA libraries with sample barcodes and UMIs by 5'RACE using constant-segment primers. TCRdb redid the calling of the 5' RACE reads with MiXCR, one entry per CDR3 protein. The sample includes 350,000 to 500,000 distinct CDR3 sequences, roughly 18% of them seen just once. The sample holds a few counts of this clonotype. Germline CDR1 and CDR2: SGDLS and YYNGEE. V gave up 0 bases and J gave up 0 bases, with 11 bases separating them. This CDR3 is 16 amino acids long. The receptor's source is a man aged 18 to 29 who had mild COVID-19 (a few samples of this study predate the infection). Cell type and time point are not known. Sequenced input: PBMCs or a T cell subset sorted from them (not recorded which). The rearrangement uses TRBV9 and TRBJ2-3, with D maybe TRBD2 (6 bases). The CDR3 DNA is TGTGCCAGCAGCGTAGGGCTAGCGAGGAGCACAGATACGCAGTATTTT. Translation: CASSVGLARSTDTQYF.